The clone carrying this T cell receptor beta chain was counted many times. Its target is not known. Unique molecular identifiers featured in how the TCRbeta library was prepared. TCRdb fed the PCR reads into MiXCR, producing one record per CDR3 protein. The data hold approximately 240,000 distinct CDR3 sequences, with under 13% observed a single time. This specimen comes from a study of T-cell reconstitution after alpha-beta-depleted transplantation in children. Germline CDR1 and CDR2: MNHEY and SVGAGI. Trimming cost V 0 bases and J 4 bases, with 12 bases left between them. The CDR3 has 15 amino acids. Study results and caveats: Several patients had high TCRbeta diversity at day 60; it came from surviving recipient T cells and thymic progenitors. At around two months after transplant, the alpha-beta T cells were reportedly derived from several hundred expanded clones that came from non-depleted graft cells. Newly produced T cells mostly accounted for T-cell counts and diversity one year post-transplant.

The J gene is TRBJ1-2, the V gene TRBV6-5; a weak D match, TRBD1 (5 bases). This receptor was taken from a child younger than two with acute myeloid leukemia, due to receive a stem cell transplant. The sample in question was PBMCs, obtained before TCRalphabeta/CD19-depleted stem cell transplant. CDR3 loop: CASSYSNSQAYGYTF. Written as DNA, the CDR3 is TGTGCCAGCAGTTACTCGAACTCACAGGCCTATGGCTACACCTTC.